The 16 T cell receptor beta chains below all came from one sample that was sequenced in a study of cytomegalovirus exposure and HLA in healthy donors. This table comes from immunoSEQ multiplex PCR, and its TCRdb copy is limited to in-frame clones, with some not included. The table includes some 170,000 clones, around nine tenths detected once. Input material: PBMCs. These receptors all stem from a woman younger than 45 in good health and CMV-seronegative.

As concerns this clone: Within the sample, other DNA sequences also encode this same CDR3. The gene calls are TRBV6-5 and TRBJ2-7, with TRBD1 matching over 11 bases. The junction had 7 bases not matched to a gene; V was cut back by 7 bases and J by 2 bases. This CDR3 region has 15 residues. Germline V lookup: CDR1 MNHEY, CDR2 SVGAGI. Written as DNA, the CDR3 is TGTGCCAGCAAATTCGGGACAGGGGGGACCTACGAGCAGTACTTC. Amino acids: CASKFGTGGTYEQYF.

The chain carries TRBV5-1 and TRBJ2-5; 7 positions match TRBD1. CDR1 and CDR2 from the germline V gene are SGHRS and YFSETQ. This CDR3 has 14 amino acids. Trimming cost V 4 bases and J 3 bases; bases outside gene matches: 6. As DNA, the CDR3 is TGCGCCAGCAGCCCCCGGGACAGAAAAGAGACCCAGTACTTC. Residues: CASSPRDRKETQYF.

CDR3 in amino acids: CASSLVVAGGRKDTQYF. The CDR3 bases are TGTGCCAGCAGCTTGGTTGTAGCGGGGGGGCGTAAAGATACGCAGTATTTT. The chain links TRBV5-6 to TRBJ2-3; 11 bases align to TRBD2. Germline values: CDR1 SGHDT, CDR2 YYEEEE. V lost 0 bases and J lost 5; bases outside the gene matches: 8. The CDR3 is 17 amino acids.

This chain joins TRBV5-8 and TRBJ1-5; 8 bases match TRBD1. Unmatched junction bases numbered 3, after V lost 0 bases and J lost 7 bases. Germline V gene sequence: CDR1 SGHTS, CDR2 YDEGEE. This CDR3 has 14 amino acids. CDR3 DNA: TGTGCCAGCAGCTTGGCAGGGGGCTTGCAGCCCCAGCATTTT. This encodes CASSLAGGLQPQHF.

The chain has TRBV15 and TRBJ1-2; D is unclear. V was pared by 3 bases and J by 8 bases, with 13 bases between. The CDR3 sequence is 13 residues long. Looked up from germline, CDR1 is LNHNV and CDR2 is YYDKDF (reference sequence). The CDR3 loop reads CATSSEVHGGYTF. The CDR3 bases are TGTGCCACCAGCAGTGAAGTTCACGGGGGCTACACCTTC.

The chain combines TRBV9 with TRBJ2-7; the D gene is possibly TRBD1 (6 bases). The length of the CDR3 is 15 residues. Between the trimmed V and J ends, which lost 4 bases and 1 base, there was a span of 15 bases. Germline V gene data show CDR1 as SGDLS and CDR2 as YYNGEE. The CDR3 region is CASSLRDKTSYEQYF. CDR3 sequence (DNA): TGTGCCAGCAGCCTGAGGGACAAAACTTCCTACGAGCAGTACTTC.

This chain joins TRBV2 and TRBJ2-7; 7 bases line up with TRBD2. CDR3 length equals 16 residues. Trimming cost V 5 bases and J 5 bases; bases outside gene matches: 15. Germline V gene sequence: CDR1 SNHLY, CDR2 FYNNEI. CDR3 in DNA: TGTGCCAGCAGTCTCTTCGTCGGGACTATATCCAACGAGCAGTACTTC. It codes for CASSLFVGTISNEQYF.

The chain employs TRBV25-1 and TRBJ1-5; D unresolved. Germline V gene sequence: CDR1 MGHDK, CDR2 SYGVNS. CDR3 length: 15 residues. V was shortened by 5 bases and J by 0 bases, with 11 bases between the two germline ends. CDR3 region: CASSSGEYSNQPQHF. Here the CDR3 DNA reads TGTGCCAGCAGTTCGGGAGAATATAGCAATCAGCCCCAGCATTTT.

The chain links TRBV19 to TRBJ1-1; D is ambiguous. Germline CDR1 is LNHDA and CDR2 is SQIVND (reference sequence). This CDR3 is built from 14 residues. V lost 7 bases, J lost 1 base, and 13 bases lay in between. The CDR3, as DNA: TGTGCCAGTATGGTCTACGCAGGGAACACTGAAGCTTTCTTT. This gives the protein CASMVYAGNTEAFF.

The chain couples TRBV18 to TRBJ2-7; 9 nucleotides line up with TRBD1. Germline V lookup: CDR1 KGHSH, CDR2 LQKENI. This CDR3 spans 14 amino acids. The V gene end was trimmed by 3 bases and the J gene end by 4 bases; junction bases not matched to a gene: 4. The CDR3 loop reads CASSPGQGRYEQYF. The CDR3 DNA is TGTGCCAGCTCACCCGGACAGGGGCGGTACGAGCAGTACTTC.

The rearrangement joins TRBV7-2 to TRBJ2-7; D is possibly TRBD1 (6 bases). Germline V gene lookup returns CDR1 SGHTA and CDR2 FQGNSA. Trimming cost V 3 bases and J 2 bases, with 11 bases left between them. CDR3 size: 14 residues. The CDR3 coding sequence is TGTGCCAGCAGCTTCGGACAGCCGCCCTACGAGCAGTACTTC. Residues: CASSFGQPPYEQYF. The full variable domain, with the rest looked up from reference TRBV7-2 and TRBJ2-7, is GAGVSQSPSNKVTEKGKDVELRCDPISGHTALYWYRQSLGQGLEFLIYFQGNSAPDKSGLPSDRFSAERTGGSVSTLTIQRTQQEDSAVYLCASSFGQPPYEQYFGPGTRLTVT.

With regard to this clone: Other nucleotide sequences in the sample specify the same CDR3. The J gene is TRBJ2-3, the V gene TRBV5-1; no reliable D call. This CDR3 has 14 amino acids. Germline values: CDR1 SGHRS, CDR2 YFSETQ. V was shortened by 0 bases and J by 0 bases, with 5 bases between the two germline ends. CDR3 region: CASSLASSTDTQYF. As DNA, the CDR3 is TGCGCCAGCAGCTTGGCCTCTAGCACAGATACGCAGTATTTT.

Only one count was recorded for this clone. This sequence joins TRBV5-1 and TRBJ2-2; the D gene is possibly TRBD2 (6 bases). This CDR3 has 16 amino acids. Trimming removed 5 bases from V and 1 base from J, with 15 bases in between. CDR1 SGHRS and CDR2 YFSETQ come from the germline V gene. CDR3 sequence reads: CASRDGDLENTGELFF. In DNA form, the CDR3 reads TGCGCCAGCAGGGATGGGGACTTAGAGAACACCGGGGAGCTGTTTTTT.

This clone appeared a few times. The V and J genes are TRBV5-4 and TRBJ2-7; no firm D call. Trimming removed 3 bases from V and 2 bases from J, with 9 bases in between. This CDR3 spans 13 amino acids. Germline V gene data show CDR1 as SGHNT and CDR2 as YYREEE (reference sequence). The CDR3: CASSSSYTYEQYF. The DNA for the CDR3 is TGTGCCAGCAGCTCCTCGTACACCTACGAGCAGTACTTC.

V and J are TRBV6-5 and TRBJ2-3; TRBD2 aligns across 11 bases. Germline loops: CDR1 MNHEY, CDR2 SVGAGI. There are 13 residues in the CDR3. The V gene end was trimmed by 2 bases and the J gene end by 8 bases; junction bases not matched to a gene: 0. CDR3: CASSYLAGGTQYF. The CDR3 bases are TGTGCCAGCAGTTACCTAGCGGGGGGTACGCAGTATTTT.

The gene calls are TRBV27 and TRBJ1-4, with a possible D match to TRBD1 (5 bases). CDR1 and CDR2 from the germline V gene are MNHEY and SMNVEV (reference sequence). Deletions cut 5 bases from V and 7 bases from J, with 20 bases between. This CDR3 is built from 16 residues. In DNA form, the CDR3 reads TGTGCCAGCAGTGTTATGGGACTATCCGGGGTTGAAAAACTGTTTTTT. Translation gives CASSVMGLSGVEKLFF.